These 10 T cell receptor beta chains share one sample of origin, sequenced in a study of prognosis after radiotherapy for stage I lung cancer. Two-round multiplex PCR amplified TCR beta CDR3 from genomic DNA. Amplification in first-round PCR relied on primers specific to each TRBV and TRBJ gene. TCRdb recomputed calls from the multiplex PCR reads with MiXCR, one row per CDR3 protein. The sample contains under 20,000 distinct CDR3 sequences, 35% to 45% of which appear only once. The sequences come from PBMCs, collected before or after stereotactic body radiation therapy (not recorded which). The origin of the receptors is a donor over 45 with non-small cell lung cancer.

As for this clonotype: A single base is all that separates this from a far larger clone, so a read error is likely. V is TRBV6-4 and J is TRBJ2-7; no reliable D call. This CDR3 contains 13 residues. Germline V gene data show CDR1 as MRHNA and CDR2 as SNTAGT. Here the CDR3 DNA reads TGTGCCAGCAGGTTTCAGGCCTCCTACGAGAAGTACTTC. As protein: CASRFQASYEKYF.

Notes on this clonotype: A read error is the likely source, as a far larger clone sits one nucleotide away. This chain's CDR3 is CASIAGPYNSPLHF. The DNA for the CDR3 is TGTGCCAGCATCGCAGGGCCCTATAATTCACCCCTCCACTTT. The rearrangement joins TRBV6-5 to TRBJ1-6, with D possibly matching TRBD1 (5 bases). Germline V CDR1 and CDR2: MNHEY, SVGAGI. With 7 bases removed from V and 2 bases from J, the gap between germline ends came to 9 bases. The CDR3 length is 14 residues.

The V call is TRBV27, the J call TRBJ1-2; 7 positions agree with TRBD1. Per the germline V gene, CDR1 is MNHEY and CDR2 is SMNVEV (reference sequence). The CDR3 contains 13 residues. V lost 6 bases, J lost 4 bases, and 5 bases stayed unmatched. The CDR3 is CASRGTDFYGYTF. The CDR3 DNA reads TGTGCCAGCAGGGGGACAGACTTCTATGGCTACACCTTC.

By frequency in the sample, this clonotype is medium-sized. J is TRBJ2-1 and V is TRBV28; D unclear. Trimming stripped 2 bases from V and 8 bases from J, with 7 bases between. The germline V gene has CDR1 MDHEN and CDR2 SYDVKM. CDR3 length: 12 residues. The CDR3 spells CASSLAWDEQFF. The CDR3 coding sequence is TGTGCCAGCAGTTTAGCGTGGGATGAGCAGTTCTTC.

In regard to this clonotype: A much larger clone sits a single nucleotide away, making a read error possible. This chain uses TRBV4-1 with TRBJ2-3; D unclear. The CDR3 spans 16 residues. Germline V CDR1 and CDR2: MGHRA, YSYEKL. CDR3 bases: TGCGACAGCAGCCAAGTAGCCGGCCAAACTCGGGATACGCAGTATTTT. Amino acid sequence: CDSSQVAGQTRDTQYF.

The V and J genes are TRBV19 and TRBJ2-7; TRBD1 aligns across 11 bases. From germline, CDR1 is LNHDA and CDR2 SQIVND (reference sequence). This CDR3 comprises 16 residues. The J segment lost 4 bases and the V segment lost 6 bases, leaving 11 bases of the junction unmatched. This CDR3 reads CASRPGQGDRVYEQYF. For the CDR3, the DNA is TGTGCCAGTAGGCCGGGACAGGGGGACCGAGTTTACGAGCAGTACTTC.

This clonotype was counted many times. The V gene is TRBV18, the J gene TRBJ1-5, with unresolved D. Germline assignment: CDR1 KGHSH and CDR2 LQKENI. This CDR3 has 13 residues. Trimming shortened V by 5 bases and J by 3 bases, and 8 bases separated the two germline ends. CDR3 sequence (DNA): TGTGCCAGCTCAGGGCAGAACAATCAGCCCCAGCATTTT. Protein sequence: CASSGQNNQPQHF.

The chain is built from TRBV7-9 and TRBJ1-2; D gene uncertain. The V gene lost 8 bases and the J gene lost 1 base, with 8 bases spanning the gap. CDR1 SEHNR and CDR2 FQNEAQ come from the germline V gene (reference sequence). The CDR3 has 12 residues. The CDR3 nucleotides read TGTGCCAGCTTAGGCGGTAACTATGGCTACACCTTC. Amino acids: CASLGGNYGYTF.

Ten or more counts support this clonotype. V usage is TRBV9 and J usage is TRBJ2-1; D ambiguous. Germline V gene sequence: CDR1 SGDLS, CDR2 YYNGEE. This CDR3 spans 13 amino acids. Trimming left V 0 bases short and J 3 bases short, with 4 bases between. The CDR3 protein is CASSVANYNEQFF. As DNA, the CDR3 is TGTGCCAGCAGCGTAGCGAACTACAATGAGCAGTTCTTC. The full variable domain, completed using reference TRBV9 and TRBJ2-1, is DSGVTQTPKHLITATGQRVTLRCSPRSGDLSVYWYQQSLDQGLQFLIQYYNGEERAKGNILERFSAQQFPDLHSELNLSSLELGDSALYFCASSVANYNEQFFGPGTRLTVL.

J is TRBJ1-6 and V is TRBV27, with D uncertain. V gave up 6 bases and J gave up 8 bases, with 14 bases separating them. This CDR3 is 14 amino acids long. Germline V gene lookup returns CDR1 MNHEY and CDR2 SMNVEV (reference sequence). CDR3 residues: CASRRTGVDSPLHF. DNA of the CDR3: TGTGCCAGCAGAAGGACTGGCGTGGATTCACCCCTCCACTTT.